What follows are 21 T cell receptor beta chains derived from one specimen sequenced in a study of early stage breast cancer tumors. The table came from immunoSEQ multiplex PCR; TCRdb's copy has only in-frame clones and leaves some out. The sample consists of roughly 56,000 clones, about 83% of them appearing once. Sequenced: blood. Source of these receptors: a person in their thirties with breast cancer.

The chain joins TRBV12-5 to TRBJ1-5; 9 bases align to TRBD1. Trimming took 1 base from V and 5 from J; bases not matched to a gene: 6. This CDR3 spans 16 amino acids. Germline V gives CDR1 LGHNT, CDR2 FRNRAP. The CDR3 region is CASGLGGQGIDQPQHF. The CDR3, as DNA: TGTGCTAGTGGTTTGGGTGGACAGGGGATTGATCAGCCCCAGCATTTT. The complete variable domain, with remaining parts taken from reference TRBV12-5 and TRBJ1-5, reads DARVTQTPRHKVTEMGQEVTMRCQPILGHNTVFWYRQTMMQGLELLAYFRNRAPLDDSGMPKDRFSAEMPDATLATLKIQPSEPRDSAVYFCASGLGGQGIDQPQHFGDGTRLSIL.

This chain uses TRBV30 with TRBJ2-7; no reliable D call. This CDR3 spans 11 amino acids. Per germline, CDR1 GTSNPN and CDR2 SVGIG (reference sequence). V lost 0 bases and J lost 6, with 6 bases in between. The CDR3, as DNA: TGTGCCTGGAGTGTTCGGTTCGAGCAGTACTTC. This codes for CAWSVRFEQYF.

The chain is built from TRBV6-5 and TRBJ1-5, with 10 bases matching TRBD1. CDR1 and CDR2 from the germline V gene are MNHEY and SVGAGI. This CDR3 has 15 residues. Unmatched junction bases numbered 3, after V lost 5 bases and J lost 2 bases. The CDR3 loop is CASSLTGGGNQPQHF. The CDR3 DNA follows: TGTGCCAGCAGTCTGACAGGGGGCGGCAATCAGCCCCAGCATTTT.

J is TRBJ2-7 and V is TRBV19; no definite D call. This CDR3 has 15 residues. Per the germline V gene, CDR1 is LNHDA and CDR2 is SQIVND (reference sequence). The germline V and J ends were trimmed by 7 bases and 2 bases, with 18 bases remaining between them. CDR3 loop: CASTPFGGPTYEQYF. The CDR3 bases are TGTGCCAGTACCCCCTTCGGCGGTCCTACCTACGAGCAGTACTTC.

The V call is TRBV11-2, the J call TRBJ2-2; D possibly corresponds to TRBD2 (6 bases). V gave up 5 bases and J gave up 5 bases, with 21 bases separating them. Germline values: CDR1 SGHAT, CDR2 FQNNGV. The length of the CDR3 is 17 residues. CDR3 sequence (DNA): TGTGCCAGCAGCGTACCCCCGGACTACCAAAGGACCGGGGAGCTGTTTTTT. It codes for CASSVPPDYQRTGELFF. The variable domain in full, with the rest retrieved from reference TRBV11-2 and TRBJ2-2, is EAGVAQSPRYKIIEKRQSVAFWCNPISGHATLYWYQQILGQGPKLLIQFQNNGVVDDSQLPKDRFSAERLKGVDSTLKIQPAKLEDSAVYLCASSVPPDYQRTGELFFGEGSRLTVL.

The CDR3 sequence: CASTPTGGAYNSPLHF. The CDR3 DNA reads TGTGCCAGCACCCCGACAGGGGGCGCCTATAATTCACCCCTCCACTTT. This rearrangement joins TRBV27 to TRBJ1-6, with 10 nucleotides matching TRBD1. Trimming removed 7 bases from V and 2 bases from J; junction bases left unmatched: 5. Germline V gene data show CDR1 as MNHEY and CDR2 as SMNVEV (reference sequence). This CDR3 has 16 residues.

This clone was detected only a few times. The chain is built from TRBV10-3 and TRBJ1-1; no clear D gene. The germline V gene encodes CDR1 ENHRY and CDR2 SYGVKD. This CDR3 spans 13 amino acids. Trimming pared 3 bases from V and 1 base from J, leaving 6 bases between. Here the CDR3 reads CAISDPQNTEAFF. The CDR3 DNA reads TGTGCCATCAGTGACCCACAGAACACTGAAGCTTTCTTT.

CDR3 sequence reads: CASSSGWVLQGLPNTEAFF. CDR3 sequence (DNA): TGTGCCAGCAGTTCTGGTTGGGTATTACAGGGCCTCCCGAACACTGAAGCTTTCTTT. The chain recombines TRBV27 with TRBJ1-1; tentative D call: TRBD1 (6 bases). Germline loops: CDR1 MNHEY, CDR2 SMNVEV (reference sequence). The CDR3 runs 19 residues. V lost 4 bases, J lost 1 base, and 25 bases lay in between.

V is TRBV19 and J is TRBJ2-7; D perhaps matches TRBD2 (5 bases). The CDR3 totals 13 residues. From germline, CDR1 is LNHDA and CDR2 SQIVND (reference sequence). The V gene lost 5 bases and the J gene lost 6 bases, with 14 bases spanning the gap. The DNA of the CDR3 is TGTGCCAGTAGTTCCCGAGACCGGGGCGAGCAGTACTTC. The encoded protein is CASSSRDRGEQYF.

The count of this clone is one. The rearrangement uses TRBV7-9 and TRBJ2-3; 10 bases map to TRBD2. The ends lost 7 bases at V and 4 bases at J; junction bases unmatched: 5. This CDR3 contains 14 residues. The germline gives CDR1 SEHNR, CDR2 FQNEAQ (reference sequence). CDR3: CASTRSGRADTQYF. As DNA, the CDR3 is TGTGCCAGCACCCGAAGCGGGAGGGCAGATACGCAGTATTTT.

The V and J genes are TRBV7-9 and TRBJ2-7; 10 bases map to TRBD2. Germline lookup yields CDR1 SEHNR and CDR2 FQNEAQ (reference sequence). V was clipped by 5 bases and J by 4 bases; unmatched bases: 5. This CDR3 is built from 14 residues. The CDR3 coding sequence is TGTGCCAGCAGCAGCGGGACTAGCGAGTACGAGCAGTACTTC. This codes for CASSSGTSEYEQYF.

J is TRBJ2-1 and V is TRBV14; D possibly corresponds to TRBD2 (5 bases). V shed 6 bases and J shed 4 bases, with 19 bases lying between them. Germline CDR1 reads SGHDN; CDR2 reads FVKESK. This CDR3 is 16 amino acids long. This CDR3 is CASSHRGLIVYNEQFF. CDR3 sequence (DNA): TGTGCCAGCAGTCATCGAGGGTTAATCGTTTACAATGAGCAGTTCTTC. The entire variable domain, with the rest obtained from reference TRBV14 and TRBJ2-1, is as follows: EAGVTQFPSHSVIEKGQTVTLRCDPISGHDNLYWYRRVMGKEIKFLLHFVKESKQDESGMPNNRFLAERTGGTYSTLKVQPAELEDSGVYFCASSHRGLIVYNEQFFGPGTRLTVL.

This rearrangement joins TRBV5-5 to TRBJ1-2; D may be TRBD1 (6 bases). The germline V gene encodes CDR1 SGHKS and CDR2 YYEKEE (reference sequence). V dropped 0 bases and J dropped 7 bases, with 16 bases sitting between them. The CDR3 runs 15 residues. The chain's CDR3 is CASSLDAGGRSGYTF. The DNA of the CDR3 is TGTGCCAGCAGCTTGGATGCCGGGGGCAGGAGTGGCTACACCTTC.

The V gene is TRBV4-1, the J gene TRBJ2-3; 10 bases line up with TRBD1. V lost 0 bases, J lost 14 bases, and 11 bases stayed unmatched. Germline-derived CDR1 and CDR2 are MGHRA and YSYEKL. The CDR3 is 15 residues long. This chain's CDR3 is CASSQDRFDRGHRYF. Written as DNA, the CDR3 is TGCGCCAGCAGCCAAGATCGATTCGACAGGGGGCACAGGTATTTT.

CDR3 amino acids: CASSLGLAGNTGELFF. In DNA, the CDR3 is TGTGCCAGCTCACTGGGACTAGCGGGAAACACCGGGGAGCTGTTTTTT. The chain combines TRBV18 with TRBJ2-2; 13 positions agree with TRBD2. The germline V gene encodes CDR1 KGHSH and CDR2 LQKENI. The V and J ends lost 4 bases and 2 bases, in that order; junction bases with no gene match: 1. The CDR3 covers 16 residues.

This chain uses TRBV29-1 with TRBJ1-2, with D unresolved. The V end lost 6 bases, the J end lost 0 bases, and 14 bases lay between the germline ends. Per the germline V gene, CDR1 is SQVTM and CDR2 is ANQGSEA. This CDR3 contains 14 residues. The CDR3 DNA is TGCAGCGTCTCGATGGCAGGCCCTAACTATGGCTACACCTTC. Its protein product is CSVSMAGPNYGYTF. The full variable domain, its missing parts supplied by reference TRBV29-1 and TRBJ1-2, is SAVISQKPSRDICQRGTSLTIQCQVDSQVTMMFWYRQQPGQSLTLIATANQGSEATYESGFVIDKFPISRPNLTFSTLTVSNMSPEDSSIYLCSVSMAGPNYGYTFGSGTRLTVV.

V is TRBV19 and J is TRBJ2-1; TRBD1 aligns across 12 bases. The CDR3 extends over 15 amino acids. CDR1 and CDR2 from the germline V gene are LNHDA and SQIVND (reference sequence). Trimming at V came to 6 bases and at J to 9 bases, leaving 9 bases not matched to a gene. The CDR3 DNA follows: TGTGCCAGTAGCAGGGACAGGGGGCTTTTTGCTGAGCAGTTCTTC. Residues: CASSRDRGLFAEQFF.

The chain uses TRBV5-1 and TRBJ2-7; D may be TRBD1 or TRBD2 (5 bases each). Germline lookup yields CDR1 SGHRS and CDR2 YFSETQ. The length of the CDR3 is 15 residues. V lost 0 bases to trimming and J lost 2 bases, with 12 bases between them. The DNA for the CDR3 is TGCGCCAGCAGCTTGGCTGGGACGGAAGCCTACGAGCAGTACTTC. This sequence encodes CASSLAGTEAYEQYF.

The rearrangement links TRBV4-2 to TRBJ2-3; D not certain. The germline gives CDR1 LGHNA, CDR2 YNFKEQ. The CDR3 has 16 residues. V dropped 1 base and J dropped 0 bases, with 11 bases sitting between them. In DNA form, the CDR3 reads TGTGCCAGCAGCCAAGGTGATCAGTCTAGCACAGATACGCAGTATTTT. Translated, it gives CASSQGDQSSTDTQYF.

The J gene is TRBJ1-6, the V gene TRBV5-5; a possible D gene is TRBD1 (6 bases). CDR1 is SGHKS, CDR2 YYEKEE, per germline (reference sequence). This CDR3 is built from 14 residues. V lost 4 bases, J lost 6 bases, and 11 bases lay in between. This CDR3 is CASSLGAGNSPLHF. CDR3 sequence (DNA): TGTGCCAGCAGCCTGGGGGCGGGTAATTCACCCCTCCACTTT.

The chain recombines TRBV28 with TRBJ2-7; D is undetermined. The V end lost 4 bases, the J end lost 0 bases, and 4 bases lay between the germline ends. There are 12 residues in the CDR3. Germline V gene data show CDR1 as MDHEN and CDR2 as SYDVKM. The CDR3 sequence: CASSSNSYEQYF. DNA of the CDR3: TGTGCCAGCAGTTCCAACTCCTACGAGCAGTACTTC.